The sequence of this TCR beta chain was determined in a study of blood T cell repertoires in COVID-19. Study-level information: The study drew acute and convalescent COVID-19 samples from the United States, Italy and Spain.

CDR1 is MDHEN, CDR2 SYDVKM, per germline. The CDR3 totals 14 residues. V was clipped by 10 bases and J by 4 bases; unmatched bases: 6. Seattle enrolled patients during active infection and tracked them longitudinally. In the study's own analysis: Amplification from reference gene primers served as the basis for estimated nucleated cell counts. Method: immunoSEQ multiplex PCR; TCRdb's copy keeps in-frame clones and lacks some. V and J calls and clone size are those listed in that table; D and trimming were worked out from the DNA. Here the sample spans 140,000 or so clones, roughly 84% being singletons.

V gene TRBV28 combines with J gene TRBJ1-6, with 8 positions matching TRBD1. This clonotype originated in a man aged 30 to 45 with COVID-19, enrolled during active disease. Sequenced sample: peripheral blood. This chain's CDR3 is CATTQGAYNSPLHF. The CDR3 nucleotides are TGTGCCACAACCCAGGGGGCATATAATTCACCCCTCCACTTT.